Listed here are 25 T cell receptor beta chains from one sample, sequenced in a study of T cell repertoires in aging, cancer and after chemotherapy (dated by TCRdb to the late 2010s). Genomic DNA extracted from peripheral blood, rather than sorted cells or RNA, was used as the source for amplification of TCR beta rearrangements. TCRdb names Illumina MiSeq as the instrument used. Multiplex touch-down PCR with a mixed TRB-A/B primer pool was used to amplify rearranged TRB sequences covering the V, D and J segments. TCRdb reran the public reads through fastp at Q25 and MiXCR, keeping productive beta chains. Each entry merges the rows of one CDR3 protein and shows their most common DNA and genes. The sample table records roughly 2,000 distinct CDR3 sequences; more than 25% of these occur just once. The ten largest clones add up to 34% of the sample. The sample was blood. All receptors derive from a human donor in good health.

By proportion, this clonotype is medium-sized. V is TRBV19 and J is TRBJ1-4; no firm D call. There are 16 residues in the CDR3. Trimming took off 3 bases at V and 0 bases at J, with 11 bases between the two ends. Germline V CDR1 and CDR2: LNHDA, SQIVND (reference sequence). The CDR3 protein is CASSMAGEATNEKLFF. CDR3 bases: TGTGCCAGTAGTATGGCAGGAGAGGCAACTAATGAAAAACTGTTTTTT.

This clonotype turned up a few times. The gene calls are TRBV12-3 or TRBV12-4 and TRBJ1-6; 7 bases align to TRBD1. V dropped 5 bases and J dropped 10; count of bases not matched to a gene: 14. The CDR3 spans 16 residues. The CDR3 nucleotides are TGTGCCAGCAGTCCAGCTACAGGGGCGCACAAGTCACCCCTCCACTTT. It yields the protein CASSPATGAHKSPLHF.

This clonotype is classed as medium-sized. The chain is built from TRBV12-3 or TRBV12-4 and TRBJ2-6, with D possibly TRBD1 on 5 matching bases. The V gene lost 6 bases and the J gene lost 2 bases, with 20 bases spanning the gap. The length of the CDR3 is 18 residues. The CDR3 sequence is CASRPGSLVLAGANVLTF. CDR3 DNA sequence: TGTGCCAGCAGACCAGGGTCCCTCGTTCTGGCTGGGGCCAACGTCCTGACTTTC.

J is TRBJ2-1 and V is TRBV7-2; 12 nucleotides line up with TRBD2. The V segment lost 4 bases and the J segment 7 bases; nucleotides outside the gene matches: 11. Germline CDR1 SGHTA, CDR2 FQGNSA. This CDR3 contains 17 residues. CDR3 in DNA: TGTGCCAGCAGCTCCCAATCCGGACTAGCGGGGTATAATGAGCAGTTCTTC. This sequence encodes CASSSQSGLAGYNEQFF.

This clonotype is labeled as large. The CDR3 spells CASSEPLAVLTDTQYF. The CDR3, as DNA: TGTGCCAGTAGTGAACCACTAGCGGTACTCACAGATACGCAGTATTTT. The V call is TRBV19, the J call TRBJ2-3, with 8 nucleotides matching TRBD2. V shed 5 bases and J 2 bases; nucleotides not matched to a gene: 9. CDR1 LNHDA and CDR2 SQIVND come from the germline V gene (reference sequence). The CDR3 is 16 residues long. Filled out from reference TRBV19 and TRBJ2-3, the complete variable domain reads DGGITQSPKYLFRKEGQNVTLSCEQNLNHDAMYWYRQDPGQGLRLIYYSQIVNDFQKGDIAEGYSVSREKKESFPLTVTSAQKNPTAFYLCASSEPLAVLTDTQYFGPGTRLTVL.

This clonotype is termed large (0.1 to 1%). The chain carries TRBV6-4 and TRBJ2-2; D might be TRBD1 or TRBD2, each matching 5 bases. CDR1 is MRHNA, CDR2 SNTAGT, per germline. The CDR3 contains 14 residues. V was trimmed by 8 bases and J by 2 bases, leaving 12 bases between them. Written as DNA, the CDR3 is TGTGCCAGCCGAGGGACGGCAAACACCGGGGAGCTGTTTTTT. Protein: CASRGTANTGELFF.

DNA of the CDR3: TGTGCCACCAGTGCCACGAACACCGGGGAGCTGTTTTTT. This gives the protein CATSATNTGELFF. This chain joins TRBV24-1 and TRBJ2-2, with unresolved D. The V end was cut by 5 bases, the J end by 0 bases, with 3 bases between. This CDR3 has 13 amino acids. The V gene's germline CDR1 is KGHDR and CDR2 SFDVKD.

This chain joins TRBV4-2 and TRBJ2-3; D is unresolved. The V gene's germline CDR1 is LGHNA and CDR2 YNFKEQ. The CDR3 is 17 amino acids. Trimming cost V 1 base and J 1 base, with 15 bases left between them. The CDR3 DNA follows: TGTGCCAGCAGCCAAGTGGGTATAGATGTTGGCACAGATACGCAGTATTTT. The encoded protein is CASSQVGIDVGTDTQYF.

V gene TRBV20-1 combines with J gene TRBJ2-1, with D uncertain. This CDR3 spans 17 amino acids. The V and J ends lost 3 bases and 1 base respectively, with 19 bases between them. Germline V lookup: CDR1 DFQATT, CDR2 SNEGSKA (reference sequence). The CDR3 region is CSARKNLRHLSYNEQFF. In DNA form, the CDR3 reads TGCAGTGCTAGGAAGAACTTAAGACATCTGTCCTACAATGAGCAGTTCTTC.

This clonotype is medium-sized. The chain joins TRBV6-5 to TRBJ2-5; 7 nucleotides agree with TRBD2. The junction had 10 bases not matched to a gene; V was cut back by 8 bases and J by 13 bases. CDR3 length: 11 amino acids. Germline values: CDR1 MNHEY, CDR2 SVGAGI. CDR3 loop: CASGHGTTRYF. CDR3 sequence (DNA): TGTGCCAGCGGCCACGGGACTACGAGGTACTTC.

This clonotype is medium-sized. This rearrangement joins TRBV12-3 or TRBV12-4 to TRBJ2-2, with D possibly being TRBD1 or TRBD2 (6 bases each). This CDR3 is built from 17 residues. V lost 5 bases and J lost 2, with 18 bases in between. The chain's CDR3 is CASSRTGAERNTGELFF. The CDR3 DNA reads TGTGCCAGCAGTAGGACGGGGGCGGAGAGAAACACCGGGGAGCTGTTTTTT.

The chain recombines TRBV12-3 or TRBV12-4 with TRBJ2-7; TRBD2 aligns across 15 bases. The junction had 8 bases not matched to a gene; V was cut back by 3 bases and J by 2 bases. The CDR3 sequence is 18 residues long. This CDR3 is CASSFRTSGRALTYEQYF. The DNA of the CDR3 is TGTGCCAGCAGTTTCAGGACTAGCGGGAGGGCCCTGACCTACGAGCAGTACTTC.

The rearrangement links TRBV6-1 to TRBJ1-4, with a possible D match to TRBD1 (6 bases). Deletions cut 8 bases from V and 12 bases from J, with 34 bases between. The CDR3 runs 18 residues. The V gene's germline CDR1 is MNHNS and CDR2 SASEGT. The CDR3 bases are TGTGCCAGCTGCCCCTTACAGGGTTCCATGAGGGGACGAGAAGAACTGTTTTTT. Its protein product is CASCPLQGSMRGREELFF.

The chain uses TRBV30 and TRBJ2-7; 7 bases agree with TRBD1. Germline CDR1 is GTSNPN and CDR2 is SVGIG (reference sequence). This CDR3 has 13 residues. With 2 bases clipped from V and 2 bases from J, the junction kept 3 bases outside the gene matches. The CDR3 nucleotides are TGTGCCTGGAGTAAGGACAGGCCCTACGAGCAGTACTTC. Translated, it gives CAWSKDRPYEQYF.

This clonotype was seen a handful of times. The CDR3 protein is CASSQDITAQGYGYTF. The CDR3 coding sequence is TGCGCCAGCAGCCAAGATATAACCGCGCAAGGCTATGGCTACACCTTC. V is TRBV4-3 and J is TRBJ1-2; no clear D. The germline V gene encodes CDR1 LGHNA and CDR2 YSLEER. The CDR3 length is 16 residues. Trimming cost V 0 bases and J 4 bases, with 15 bases left between them.

Judged by abundance, this clonotype is large (0.1 to 1%). V gene TRBV27 combines with J gene TRBJ2-3; TRBD2 matches 11 bases. CDR1 MNHEY and CDR2 SMNVEV come from the germline V gene (reference sequence). V was pared by 0 bases and J by 4 bases, with 6 bases of the junction left unmatched. This CDR3 has 17 residues. As DNA, the CDR3 is TGTGCCAGCAGTTTATCGAACCCACTAGCGGGAGCAGATACGCAGTATTTT. This gives the protein CASSLSNPLAGADTQYF.

The CDR3 loop is CASSPPGTTVGDGYTF. CDR3 in DNA: TGTGCCAGCTCACCACCGGGGACAACGGTGGGAGATGGCTACACCTTC. The chain employs TRBV18 and TRBJ1-2; D may be TRBD1 (6 bases). The V end was cut by 0 bases, the J end by 6 bases, with 17 bases between. In germline, CDR1 is KGHSH, CDR2 LQKENI. This CDR3 contains 16 residues.

In its sample, this clonotype was seen a few times. The chain recombines TRBV7-3 with TRBJ2-3; 7 bases align to TRBD2. The CDR3 has 14 residues. The germline CDR1 and CDR2 sequences are SGHTA and FQGTGA. Trimming removed 5 bases from V and 3 bases from J; junction bases left unmatched: 5. CDR3: CASSTGLYTDTQYF. Here the CDR3 DNA reads TGTGCCAGCAGCACGGGACTATATACAGATACGCAGTATTTT.

This chain connects TRBV20-1 to TRBJ2-1; 9 bases match TRBD2. Germline V lookup: CDR1 DFQATT, CDR2 SNEGSKA (reference sequence). J was trimmed by 3 bases and V by 0 bases; bases with no gene match: 9. This CDR3 contains 17 residues. In DNA form, the CDR3 reads TGCAGTGCTAGAGATCCCTTTCTGACTAGCGGCTACAATGAGCAGTTCTTC. Its translation is CSARDPFLTSGYNEQFF.

This chain uses TRBV13 with TRBJ2-5; 8 nucleotides line up with TRBD2. Looked up from germline, CDR1 is PRHDT and CDR2 is FYEKMQ (reference sequence). CDR3 length: 16 amino acids. Trimming removed 5 bases from V and 2 bases from J; junction bases left unmatched: 10. DNA for the CDR3: TGTGCCAGCAGCACAGCCCTACTAGCGGATCAAGAGACCCAGTACTTC. This encodes CASSTALLADQETQYF.

By share of the sample, this clonotype is medium-sized. The rearrangement links TRBV5-5 to TRBJ2-7, with a weak D call TRBD1 (5 bases). Germline assignment: CDR1 SGHKS and CDR2 YYEKEE (reference sequence). Trimming left V 0 bases short and J 2 bases short, with 15 bases between. The CDR3 runs to 16 residues. As DNA, the CDR3 is TGTGCCAGCAGCTTGGGACAGCCTCTCCAAACCTACGAGCAGTACTTC. It translates to CASSLGQPLQTYEQYF.

This clonotype was seen once. V is TRBV10-3 and J is TRBJ2-2; tentatively, D is TRBD1 (5 bases). Trimming took off 0 bases at V and 4 bases at J, with 9 bases between the two ends. The CDR3 consists of 15 residues. The germline V gene has CDR1 ENHRY and CDR2 SYGVKD. The CDR3: CAISESRQITGELFF. CDR3 DNA sequence: TGTGCCATCAGTGAGTCGAGACAGATCACCGGGGAGCTGTTTTTT.

This clonotype is medium-sized by share. V and J are TRBV6-2 or TRBV6-3 and TRBJ2-7, with D uncertain. V dropped 2 bases and J dropped 0 bases, with 8 bases sitting between them. Germline loops: CDR1 MNHEY, CDR2 SVGEGT. This CDR3 is built from 14 residues. CDR3 sequence: CASSYGSDSYEQYF. The CDR3, as DNA: TGTGCCAGCAGTTACGGGTCAGACTCCTACGAGCAGTACTTC.

This chain links TRBV18 with TRBJ2-5; tentatively, D is TRBD1 (5 bases). CDR1 and CDR2 (germline): KGHSH, LQKENI. Trimming removed 2 bases at V and 5 bases at J, with 12 bases between. The CDR3 consists of 14 residues. The chain's CDR3 is CASSPAWGGETQYF. Here the CDR3 DNA reads TGTGCCAGCTCACCAGCATGGGGCGGTGAGACCCAGTACTTC.

This chain connects TRBV6-5 to TRBJ1-2; D is perhaps TRBD1 (5 bases). Germline loops: CDR1 MNHEY, CDR2 SVGAGI. Trimming removed 4 bases at V and 12 bases at J, with 18 bases between. The CDR3 totals 13 residues. CDR3 sequence: CASSSGGVWGDTF. The CDR3 DNA follows: TGTGCCAGCAGTTCCGGGGGGGTTTGGGGGGACACCTTC.